These 5 T cell receptor beta chains came from one sample sequenced in a study of T cell responses to AZD1222 COVID-19 vaccine. Sequenced by immunoSEQ multiplex PCR; TCRdb stores in-frame clones only, minus some. The table has under 150,000 clones, under 95% seen once. The material sequenced was peripheral blood, taken on day 0 of AZD1222 vaccination. The receptor source for this set is an adult in good health.

The chain carries TRBV19 and TRBJ1-4; D unresolved. The CDR3 consists of 13 residues. The germline CDR1 and CDR2 sequences are LNHDA and SQIVND (reference sequence). V was pared by 4 bases and J by 7 bases, with 10 bases between. The CDR3 reads CASSTRRFEKLFF. CDR3 DNA sequence: TGTGCCAGTAGTACCCGACGGTTTGAAAAACTGTTTTTT.

CDR3 nucleotide sequence: TGTGCCAGCACCCCGGACAACCAAAACACCGGGGAGCTGTTTTTT. Encoded protein: CASTPDNQNTGELFF. The chain is built from TRBV9 and TRBJ2-2; perhaps TRBD1 as D (5 bases). CDR1 and CDR2 from the germline V gene are SGDLS and YYNGEE. This CDR3 spans 15 amino acids. V was shortened by 6 bases and J by 2 bases, with 14 bases between the two germline ends. The full variable domain, its missing parts supplied by reference TRBV9 and TRBJ2-2, is DSGVTQTPKHLITATGQRVTLRCSPRSGDLSVYWYQQSLDQGLQFLIQYYNGEERAKGNILERFSAQQFPDLHSELNLSSLELGDSALYFCASTPDNQNTGELFFGEGSRLTVL.

V gene TRBV6-4 combines with J gene TRBJ2-1, with a possible D match to TRBD2 (5 bases). V was clipped by 0 bases and J by 9 bases, with 9 bases between them. This CDR3 is 13 amino acids long. Germline V gene data show CDR1 as MRHNA and CDR2 as SNTAGT. The CDR3 protein is CASSDSEVGEQFF. In DNA form, the CDR3 reads TGTGCCAGCAGTGACTCGGAGGTTGGTGAGCAGTTCTTC.

CDR3: CASRRGTGYTF. CDR3 DNA sequence: TGTGCCAGCCGCCGAGGTACTGGCTACACCTTC. V is TRBV25-1 and J is TRBJ1-2, with D uncertain. V lost 8 bases to trimming and J lost 7 bases, with 11 bases between them. The germline V gene has CDR1 MGHDK and CDR2 SYGVNS. The CDR3 has 11 amino acids.

The chain joins TRBV12-5 to TRBJ1-2, with D perhaps matching TRBD1 (6 bases). This CDR3 contains 14 residues. V shed 1 base and J shed 4 bases, with 10 bases lying between them. Per the germline V gene, CDR1 is LGHNT and CDR2 is FRNRAP. The CDR3 loop is CASGLARGLYGYTF. DNA for the CDR3: TGTGCTAGTGGTTTGGCCAGGGGCCTCTATGGCTACACCTTC.